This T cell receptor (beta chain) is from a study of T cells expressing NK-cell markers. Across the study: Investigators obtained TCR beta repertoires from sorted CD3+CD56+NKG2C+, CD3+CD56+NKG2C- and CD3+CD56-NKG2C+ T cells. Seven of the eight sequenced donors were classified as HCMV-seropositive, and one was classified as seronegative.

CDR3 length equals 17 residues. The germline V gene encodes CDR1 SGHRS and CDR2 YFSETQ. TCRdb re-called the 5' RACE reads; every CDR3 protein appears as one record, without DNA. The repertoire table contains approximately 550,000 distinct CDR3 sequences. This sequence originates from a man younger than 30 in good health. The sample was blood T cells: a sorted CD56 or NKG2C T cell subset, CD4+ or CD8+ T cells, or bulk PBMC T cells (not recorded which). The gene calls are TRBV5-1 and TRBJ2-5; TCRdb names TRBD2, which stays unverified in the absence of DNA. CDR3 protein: CASSTGTSGIRQETQYF.